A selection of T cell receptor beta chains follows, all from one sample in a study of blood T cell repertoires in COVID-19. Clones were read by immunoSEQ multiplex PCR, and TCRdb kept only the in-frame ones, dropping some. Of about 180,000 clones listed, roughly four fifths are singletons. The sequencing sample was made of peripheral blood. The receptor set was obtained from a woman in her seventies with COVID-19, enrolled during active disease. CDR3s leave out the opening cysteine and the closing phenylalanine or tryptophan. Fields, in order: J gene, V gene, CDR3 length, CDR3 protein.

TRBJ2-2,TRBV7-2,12,ASSLVSFAGELF
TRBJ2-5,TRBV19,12,ASSITGAQETQY
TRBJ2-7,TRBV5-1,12,ASSLKGQPYEQY
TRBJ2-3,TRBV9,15,ASSVDFGELVTDTQY
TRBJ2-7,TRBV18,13,ASSPTSGAFYEQY
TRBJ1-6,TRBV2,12,ATRGQGVYSPLH
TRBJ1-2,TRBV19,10,ASSMSNYGYT
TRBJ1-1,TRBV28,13,ASISPRGRNTEAF
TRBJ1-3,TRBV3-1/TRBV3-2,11,ASALSAGNTIY
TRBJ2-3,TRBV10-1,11,ASSEYDYNTQY
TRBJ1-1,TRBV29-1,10,SVVEGGTEAF
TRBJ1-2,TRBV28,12,ASRKQQGAHGYT
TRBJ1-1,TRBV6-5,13,ASSYSIGAYTEAF
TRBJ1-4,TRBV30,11,AWSARSGEKLF
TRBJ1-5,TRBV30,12,ASTGGKGNQPQH
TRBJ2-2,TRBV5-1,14,ASSYAGTGATGELF
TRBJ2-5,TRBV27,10,ASTIKQETQY
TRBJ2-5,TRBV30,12,AWNTRGAGETQY
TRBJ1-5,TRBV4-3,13,ASSQGQMSNQPQH
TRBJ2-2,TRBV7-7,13,ASSYNSGNTGELF
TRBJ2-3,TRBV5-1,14,ASSLPLGGSADTQY
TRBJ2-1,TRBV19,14,ASTEDRGFLDNEQF
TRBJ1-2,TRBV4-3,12,ASSHRDRDYGYT
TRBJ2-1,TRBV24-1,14,ATSDIAGAITNEQF
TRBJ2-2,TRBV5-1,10,ASSLDIGELF
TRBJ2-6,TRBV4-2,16,ASSQEAHQSSGANVLT
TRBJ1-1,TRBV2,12,ASSASGAETEAF
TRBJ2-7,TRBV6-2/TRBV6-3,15,ASRYSGTGGREGQEY
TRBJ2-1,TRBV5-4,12,ASSLRQDHNEQF
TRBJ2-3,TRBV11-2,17,ASSLRQGAAGRWADTQY
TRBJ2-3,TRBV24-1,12,ATSDWQGANTQY
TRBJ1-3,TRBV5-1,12,ASSLAGYGNTIY
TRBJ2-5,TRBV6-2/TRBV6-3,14,ASSRTLAGGQETQY